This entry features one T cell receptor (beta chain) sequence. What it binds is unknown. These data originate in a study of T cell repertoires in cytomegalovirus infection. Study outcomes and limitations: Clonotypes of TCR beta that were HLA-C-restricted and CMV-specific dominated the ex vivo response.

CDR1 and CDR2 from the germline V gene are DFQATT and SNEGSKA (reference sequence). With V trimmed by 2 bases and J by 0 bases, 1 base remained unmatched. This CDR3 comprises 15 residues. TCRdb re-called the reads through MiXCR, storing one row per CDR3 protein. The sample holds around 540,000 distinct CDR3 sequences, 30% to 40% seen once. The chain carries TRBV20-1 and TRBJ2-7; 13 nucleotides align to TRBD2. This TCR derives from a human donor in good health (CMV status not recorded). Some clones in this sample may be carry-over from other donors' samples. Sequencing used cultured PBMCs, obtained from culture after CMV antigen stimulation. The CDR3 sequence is CSARRTSGGSYEQYV. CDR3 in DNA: TGCAGTGCTAGACGGACTAGCGGGGGCTCCTACGAGCAGTACGTC.